This T cell receptor (beta chain) stems from a study of neoadjuvant anti-PD-1 for oral cavity cancer. Regarding time point: after neoadjuvant nivolumab, at surgical resection. Germline assignment: CDR1 ENHRY and CDR2 SYGVKD. The trim removed 5 bases at V and 5 bases at J, leaving 8 bases unmatched. The CDR3 has 15 amino acids. The data were produced by immunoSEQ multiplex PCR, yet TCRdb's version contains in-frame clones alone and is incomplete. The table includes tens of thousands of clones, 85% to 90% detected once. The source is a person aged 40 to 85 with oral cavity squamous cell carcinoma. The sample here was PBMCs, taken after nivolumab (anti-PD-1) treatment. The chain employs TRBV10-3 and TRBJ1-1, with TRBD1 identical over 10 bases. The CDR3 protein is CAISTRQGAGTEAFF. The CDR3 DNA follows: TGTGCCATCAGTACCCGACAGGGGGCAGGGACTGAAGCTTTCTTT.